This T cell receptor beta chain is from a study of glioma-infiltrating T cells after dendritic cell vaccination. About the research overall: At biweekly intervals, patients got three intradermal dendritic cell vaccine injections. Study-wide results and limits: Patients with more pretreatment TILs had longer time to progression and survival.

A note on this clone: The antigen is unknown.

The CDR3 has 15 residues. V shed 5 bases, J shed 4 bases, and the junction held 7 bases outside the gene matches. Germline-derived CDR1 and CDR2 are SGHVS and FQNEAQ. Regarding time point: after dendritic cell vaccination, including at tumor progression/relapse. The immunoSEQ assay amplified TCRB CDR3 from up to roughly 2 ug DNA. Amplification used 60 V beta primers and 13 J beta primers. Method: immunoSEQ multiplex PCR; TCRdb's copy keeps in-frame clones and lacks some. The sample consists of 20,000 or so clones, roughly 90% of them appearing once. The sample consisted of blood, taken after dendritic cell vaccination. The clonotype comes from a human donor with glioblastoma. V gene TRBV7-8 combines with J gene TRBJ2-2; 7 nucleotides align to TRBD1. The CDR3 nucleotides read TGTGCCAGCAGCGACACAGGGGCCGTCACCGGGGAGCTGTTTTTT. It is translated as CASSDTGAVTGELFF.